Listed below are T cell receptor beta chains from one sample, sequenced in a study of cytomegalovirus exposure and HLA in healthy donors. Using immunoSEQ multiplex PCR, the repertoire was profiled, and TCRdb retains in-frame clones only, with some absent. The sample has 65,000 to 90,000 clones, over 60% seen once; the top ten hold about 4.2%. The sequencing input was PBMCs. These receptors all stem from a man aged 55 to 70 in good health and CMV-seronegative. CDR3s include the opening cysteine and the closing phenylalanine or tryptophan. The D gene is left open where the match is weak. Clone size, where shown, is once, few, many, or a class for clones that have expanded.

D gene | clone size | J gene | V gene | CDR3 DNA | CDR3 protein
TRBD2 | . | TRBJ2-1 | TRBV4-1 | TGCGCCAGCAGCCAAGAGGAGCGGGGGCGCCTTGAGCAGTTCTTC | CASSQEERGRLEQFF
TRBD2 | . | TRBJ2-1 | TRBV5-1 | TGCGCCAGCAGCTTGCTGGGACTAGCGAGCAATGAGCAGTTCTTC | CASSLLGLASNEQFF
. | . | TRBJ2-7 | TRBV4-1 | TGCGCCAGCAGCCAATCGGGCTACGAGCAGTACTTC | CASSQSGYEQYF
. | . | TRBJ1-2 | TRBV19 | TGTGCCAGTAGTAAGTCCAGGGGCAACTATGGCTACACCTTC | CASSKSRGNYGYTF
. | once | TRBJ2-1 | TRBV6-5 | TGTGCCAGCAACCGCGGGGCCGGGGAGCAGTTCTTC | CASNRGAGEQFF
. | . | TRBJ2-2 | TRBV5-1 | TGCGCCAGCAGCCCCGCGGTTACAGGGCCCGGGGAGCTGTTTTTT | CASSPAVTGPGELFF
TRBD2 | . | TRBJ2-7 | TRBV30 | TGTGCCTGGAGTCACAGCGGGGGCCCGAGCTCCTACGAGCAGTACTTC | CAWSHSGGPSSYEQYF
TRBD2 | . | TRBJ2-1 | TRBV4-2 | TGTGCCAGCAGCCAAGAGGCCTGGCCGGGGGGGTACAATGAGCAGTTCTTC | CASSQEAWPGGYNEQFF
TRBD2 | . | TRBJ2-3 | TRBV7-3 | TGTGCCAGCAGCTTCACTAGCGGGGGGGTTAGCACAGATACGCAGTATTTT | CASSFTSGGVSTDTQYF
. | . | TRBJ1-4 | TRBV6-1 | TGTGCCGGCAGTGAACCACAGGGAGTTAATGAAAAACTGTTTTTT | CAGSEPQGVNEKLFF
TRBD1 | once | TRBJ2-7 | TRBV27 | TGTGCCAGCAAACGGGGACAGGGGGCAAACGAGCAGTACTTC | CASKRGQGANEQYF
. | few | TRBJ2-7 | TRBV11-2 | TGTGCCAGCAGCTTAGGCCCGGCAGGGCGGAACGAGCAGTACTTC | CASSLGPAGRNEQYF
TRBD1 | . | TRBJ2-1 | TRBV30 | TGTGCCTGGAGTCTTGCAGGGGGCCTCCAGTTCTTC | CAWSLAGGLQFF
TRBD1 | few | TRBJ1-6 | TRBV6-5 | TGTGCCAGCAGTCCCCAGGGGGCCGGGGGTTCACCCCTCCACTTT | CASSPQGAGGSPLHF
TRBD1 | . | TRBJ1-1 | TRBV6-5 | TGTGCCAGCACCCTACCTGGGACAGGGAGGACTGAAGCTTTCTTT | CASTLPGTGRTEAFF
TRBD1 | few | TRBJ2-7 | TRBV5-1 | TGCGCCAGCAGCTTACCGGGACAGGGCTACGAGCAGTACTTC | CASSLPGQGYEQYF
TRBD2 | . | TRBJ2-7 | TRBV7-8 | TGTGCCAGCAGCCCGAGTAAGGCGGGGGGGCCGGGCTACGAGCAGTACTTC | CASSPSKAGGPGYEQYF
. | . | TRBJ2-3 | TRBV4-1 | TGCGCCAGCAGCCAAGGCATTGGGGGGGATACGCAGTATTTT | CASSQGIGGDTQYF
. | . | TRBJ1-4 | TRBV2 | TGTGCCAGCAGGGAGGTAACTAATGAAAAACTGTTTTTT | CASREVTNEKLFF
TRBD2 | once | TRBJ2-2 | TRBV14 | TGTGCCAGCAGAGCGGGGGCGGGAGCCGGGGAGCTGTTTTTT | CASRAGAGAGELFF
TRBD1 | . | TRBJ1-1 | TRBV7-9 | TGTGCCAGCAGCTTAACGACAGGGGGCGGTGAAGCTTTCTTT | CASSLTTGGGEAFF
TRBD2 | . | TRBJ2-2 | TRBV11-2 | TGTGCCAGCAGCTTAGGGGGGGGGATCTCGAACACCGGGGAGCTGTTTTTT | CASSLGGGISNTGELFF
TRBD2 | . | TRBJ2-7 | TRBV4-1 | TGCGCCAGCAGCCAAGGCGCTAGCGGCTACGAGCAGTACTTC | CASSQGASGYEQYF
. | once | TRBJ1-4 | TRBV7-9 | TGTGCCAGCAGCCCGGCCTGGGGGGATGAAAAACTGTTTTTT | CASSPAWGDEKLFF
TRBD1 | . | TRBJ2-7 | TRBV7-8 | TGTGCCAGCAGCTTAGGCTCGGTTCTGGCAGGGGGTTCCTACGAGCAGTACTTC | CASSLGSVLAGGSYEQYF
TRBD1 | . | TRBJ1-2 | TRBV5-8 | TGTGCCAGCCTTAAGACAGGGGGGTATGGCTACACCTTC | CASLKTGGYGYTF
. | . | TRBJ1-6 | TRBV18 | TGTGCCAGCTCACCACCAGAGACAGGAACTAATTCACCCCTCCACTTT | CASSPPETGTNSPLHF
. | few | TRBJ2-2 | TRBV2 | TGTGCCAGCAGTGTTGTATCGAACACCGGGGAGCTGTTTTTT | CASSVVSNTGELFF
. | . | TRBJ1-2 | TRBV18 | TGCCTTGTTAGGGGCAGCCAGGAGTATACCTTC | CLVRGSQEYTF
TRBD2 | . | TRBJ2-1 | TRBV15 | TGTGCCACCAGCAGAGATCCACTAGCGGGGGGAAATGAGCAGTTCTTC | CATSRDPLAGGNEQFF
TRBD1 | . | TRBJ1-5 | TRBV6-1 | TGTGCCAGCAGCCCCGACAGGGATAGCAATCAGCCCCAGCATTTT | CASSPDRDSNQPQHF
. | . | TRBJ2-1 | TRBV29-1 | TGCAGCGGAATCCTCCTAGGGGGTGGCTACAATGAGCAGTTCTTC | CSGILLGGGYNEQFF
. | . | TRBJ2-1 | TRBV5-6 | TGTGCCAGCAGCTTGTGGGGTGGGGCTATCATGGTCAATGAGCAGTTCTTC | CASSLWGGAIMVNEQFF
TRBD1 | . | TRBJ1-2 | TRBV4-1 | TGCGCCAGCAGCCAAGTCGGGACAGCCTATGGCTACACCTTC | CASSQVGTAYGYTF
. | . | TRBJ1-2 | TRBV23-1 | TGCGCCAGCAGTCTCACCCAGGGGTTAGGTTATGGCTACACCTTC | CASSLTQGLGYGYTF
TRBD1 | . | TRBJ2-2 | TRBV7-3 | TGTGCCAGCAGCTCACCGGGACAGGGGGCCTCCGGGGAGCTGTTTTTT | CASSSPGQGASGELFF
TRBD2 | few | TRBJ2-7 | TRBV4-1 | TGCGCCAGCAGCCCCGGACTAGCGGAGAGCTCCTACGAGCAGTACTTC | CASSPGLAESSYEQYF
. | . | TRBJ2-7 | TRBV9 | TGTGCCAGCAGCGTAGCTCCCGACGAGCAGTACTTC | CASSVAPDEQYF
TRBD1 | . | TRBJ1-2 | TRBV30 | TGTGCCTGGAGTGCCGGGACAGGGCAGTGGGGCTATGGCTACACCTTC | CAWSAGTGQWGYGYTF
TRBD2 | . | TRBJ2-3 | TRBV9 | TGTGCCAGCAGCGTAGGGGCTAGCGGGGGGGTAGATACGCAGTATTTT | CASSVGASGGVDTQYF
. | . | TRBJ1-1 | TRBV5-1 | TGCGCCAGCAGCTTTTCTAACAGTGACACTGAAGCTTTCTTT | CASSFSNSDTEAFF
. | . | TRBJ1-4 | TRBV14 | TGTGCCAGCAGCCACTCCACAGGGTATGAAAAACTGTTTTTT | CASSHSTGYEKLFF
TRBD1 | . | TRBJ2-5 | TRBV10-3 | TGTGCCATCAGTGGAGACAGGGGGCTGGAGACCCAGTACTTC | CAISGDRGLETQYF
TRBD1 | once | TRBJ2-3 | TRBV11-1 | TGTGCCAGCAGCCCCAGACAGGGCCCCTCTTTTGGCACAGATACGCAGTATTTT | CASSPRQGPSFGTDTQYF
. | few | TRBJ2-1 | TRBV25-1 | TGTGCCAGCAAAGGAGGAGGGGGCTCACGGCAGTTCTTC | CASKGGGGSRQFF
. | . | TRBJ2-3 | TRBV30 | TGTGCCTGGGCAGCCGCGACAGTCCGCAGGAGCAATACGCAGTATTTT | CAWAAATVRRSNTQYF
TRBD2 | few | TRBJ2-1 | TRBV10-3 | TGTGCCATCAGGGCCGGGACTAGCGGGGGGTCGGGTGAGCAGTTCTTC | CAIRAGTSGGSGEQFF
TRBD1 | . | TRBJ1-6 | TRBV7-2 | TGTGCCAGCAGCCCCATACAGTCAAGAGACAGGGCCAATTCACCCCTCCACTTT | CASSPIQSRDRANSPLHF
. | few | TRBJ2-7 | TRBV6-5 | TGTGCCAGCAGTGGCATCTACGAGCAGTACTTC | CASSGIYEQYF